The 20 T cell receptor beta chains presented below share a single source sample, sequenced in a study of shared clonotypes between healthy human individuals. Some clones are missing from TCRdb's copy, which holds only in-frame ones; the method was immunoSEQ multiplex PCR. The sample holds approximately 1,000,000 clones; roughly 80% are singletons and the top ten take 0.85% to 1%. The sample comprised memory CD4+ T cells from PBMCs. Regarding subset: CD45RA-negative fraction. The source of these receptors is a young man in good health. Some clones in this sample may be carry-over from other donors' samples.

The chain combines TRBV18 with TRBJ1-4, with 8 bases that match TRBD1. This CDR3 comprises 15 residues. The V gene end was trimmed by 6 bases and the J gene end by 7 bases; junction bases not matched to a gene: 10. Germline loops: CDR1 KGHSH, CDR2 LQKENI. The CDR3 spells CASSPDQGASEKLFF. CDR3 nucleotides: TGTGCCAGCTCCCCCGACCAGGGGGCAAGTGAAAAACTGTTTTTT.

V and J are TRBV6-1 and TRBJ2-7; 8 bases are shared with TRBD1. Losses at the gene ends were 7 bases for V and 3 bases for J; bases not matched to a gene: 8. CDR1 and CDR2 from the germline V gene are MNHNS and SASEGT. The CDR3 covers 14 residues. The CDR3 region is CASISTGANYEQYF. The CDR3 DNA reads TGTGCCAGCATTTCGACAGGGGCGAACTACGAGCAGTACTTC.

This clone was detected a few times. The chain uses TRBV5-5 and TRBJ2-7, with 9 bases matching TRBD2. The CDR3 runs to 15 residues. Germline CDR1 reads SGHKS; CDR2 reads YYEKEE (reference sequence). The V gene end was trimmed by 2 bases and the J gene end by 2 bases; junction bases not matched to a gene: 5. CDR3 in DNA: TGTGCCAGCAGCTTAGTAGCGGGAGCTACCTACGAGCAGTACTTC. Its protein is CASSLVAGATYEQYF.

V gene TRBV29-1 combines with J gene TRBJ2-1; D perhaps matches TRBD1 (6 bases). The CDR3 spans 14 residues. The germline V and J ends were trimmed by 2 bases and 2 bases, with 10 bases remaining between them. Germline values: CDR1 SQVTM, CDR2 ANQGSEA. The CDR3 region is CSVESGVPYNEQFF. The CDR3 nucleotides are TGCAGCGTTGAATCAGGGGTACCCTACAATGAGCAGTTCTTC.

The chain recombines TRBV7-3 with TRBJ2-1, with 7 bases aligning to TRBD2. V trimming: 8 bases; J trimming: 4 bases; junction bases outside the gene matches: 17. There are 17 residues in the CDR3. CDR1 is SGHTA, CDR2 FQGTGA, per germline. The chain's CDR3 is CASAARMGGSGYNEQFF. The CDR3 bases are TGTGCCAGCGCCGCCCGGATGGGCGGTAGCGGGTACAATGAGCAGTTCTTC.

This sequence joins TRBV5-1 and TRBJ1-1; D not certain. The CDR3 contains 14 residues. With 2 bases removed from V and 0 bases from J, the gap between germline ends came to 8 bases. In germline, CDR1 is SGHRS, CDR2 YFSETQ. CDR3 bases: TGCGCCAGCAGCTTCGGGGTGGTGAACACTGAAGCTTTCTTT. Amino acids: CASSFGVVNTEAFF. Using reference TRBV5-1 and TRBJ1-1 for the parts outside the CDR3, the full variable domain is KAGVTQTPRYLIKTRGQQVTLSCSPISGHRSVSWYQQTPGQGLQFLFEYFSETQRNKGNFPGRFSGRQFSNSRSEMNVSTLELGDSALYLCASSFGVVNTEAFFGQGTRLTVV.

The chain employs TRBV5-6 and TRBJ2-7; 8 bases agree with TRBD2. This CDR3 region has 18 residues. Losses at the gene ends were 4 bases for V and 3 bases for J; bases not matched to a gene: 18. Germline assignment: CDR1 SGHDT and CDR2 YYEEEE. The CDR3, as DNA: TGTGCCAGCAGCCCTCTGGGGTTCTGGGAGCGGGAGTACTACGAGCAGTACTTC. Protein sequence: CASSPLGFWEREYYEQYF.

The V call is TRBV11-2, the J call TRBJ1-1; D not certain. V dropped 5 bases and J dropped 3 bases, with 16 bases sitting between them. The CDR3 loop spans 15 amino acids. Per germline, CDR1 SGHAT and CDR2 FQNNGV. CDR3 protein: CASSARAYSYTEAFF. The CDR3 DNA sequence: TGTGCCAGCAGCGCCCGGGCCTACTCGTACACTGAAGCTTTCTTT.

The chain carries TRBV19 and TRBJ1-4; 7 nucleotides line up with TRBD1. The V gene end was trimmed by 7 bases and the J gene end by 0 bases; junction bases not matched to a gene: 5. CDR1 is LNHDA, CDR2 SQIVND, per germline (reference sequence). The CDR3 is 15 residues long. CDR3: CASKGAGPTNEKLFF. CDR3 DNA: TGTGCCAGTAAGGGGGCCGGTCCAACTAATGAAAAACTGTTTTTT.

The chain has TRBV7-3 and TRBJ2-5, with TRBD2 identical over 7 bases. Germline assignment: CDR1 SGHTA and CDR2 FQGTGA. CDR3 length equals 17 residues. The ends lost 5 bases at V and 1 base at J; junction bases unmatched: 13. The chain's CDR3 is CASSRGMGGSTQETQYF. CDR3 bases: TGTGCCAGCAGCCGCGGCATGGGGGGGAGTACCCAAGAGACCCAGTACTTC.

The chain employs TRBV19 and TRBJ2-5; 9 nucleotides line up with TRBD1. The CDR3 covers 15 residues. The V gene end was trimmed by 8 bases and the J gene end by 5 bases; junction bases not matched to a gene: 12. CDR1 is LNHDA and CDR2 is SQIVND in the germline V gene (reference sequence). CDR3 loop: CASGRTGASGETQYF. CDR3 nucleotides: TGTGCCAGTGGAAGGACAGGGGCAAGTGGGGAGACCCAGTACTTC.

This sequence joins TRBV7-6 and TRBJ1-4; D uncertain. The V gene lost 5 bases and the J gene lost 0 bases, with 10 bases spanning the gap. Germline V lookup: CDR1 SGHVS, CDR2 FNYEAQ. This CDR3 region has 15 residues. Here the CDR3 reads CASSRGRATNEKLFF. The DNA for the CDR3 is TGTGCCAGCAGCAGAGGCCGGGCAACTAATGAAAAACTGTTTTTT.

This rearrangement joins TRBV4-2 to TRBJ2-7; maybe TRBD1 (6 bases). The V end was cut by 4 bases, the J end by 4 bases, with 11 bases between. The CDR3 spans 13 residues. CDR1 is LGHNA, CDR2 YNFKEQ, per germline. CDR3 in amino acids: CASSREQGYEQYF. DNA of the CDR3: TGTGCCAGCAGCCGAGAGCAGGGGTACGAGCAGTACTTC.

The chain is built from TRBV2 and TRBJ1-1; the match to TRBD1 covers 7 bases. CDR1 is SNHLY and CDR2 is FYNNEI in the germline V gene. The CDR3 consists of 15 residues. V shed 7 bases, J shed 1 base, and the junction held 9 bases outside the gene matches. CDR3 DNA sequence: TGTGCCAGCAAGCCCGATCCAGGGGGGAACACTGAAGCTTTCTTT. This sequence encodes CASKPDPGGNTEAFF. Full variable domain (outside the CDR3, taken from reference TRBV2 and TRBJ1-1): EPEVTQTPSHQVTQMGQEVILRCVPISNHLYFYWYRQILGQKVEFLVSFYNNEISEKSEIFDDQFSVERPDGSNFTLKIRSTKLEDSAMYFCASKPDPGGNTEAFFGQGTRLTVV.

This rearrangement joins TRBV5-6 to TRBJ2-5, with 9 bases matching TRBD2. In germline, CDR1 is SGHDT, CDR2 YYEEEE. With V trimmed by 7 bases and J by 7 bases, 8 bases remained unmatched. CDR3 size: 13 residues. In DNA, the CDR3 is TGTGCCAGCGGCAAGCGGGGGGCTTGGACCCAGTACTTC. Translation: CASGKRGAWTQYF.

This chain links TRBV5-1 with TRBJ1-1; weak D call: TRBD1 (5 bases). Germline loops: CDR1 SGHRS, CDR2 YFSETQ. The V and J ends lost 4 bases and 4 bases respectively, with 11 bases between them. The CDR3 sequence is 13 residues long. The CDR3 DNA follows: TGCGCCAGCAGCGGGGGGGATGGCACTGAAGCTTTCTTT. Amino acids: CASSGGDGTEAFF.

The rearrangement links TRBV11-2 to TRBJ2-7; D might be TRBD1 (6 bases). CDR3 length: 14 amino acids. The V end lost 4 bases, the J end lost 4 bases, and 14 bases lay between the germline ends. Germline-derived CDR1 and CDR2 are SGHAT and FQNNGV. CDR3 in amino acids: CASSSVRGVYEQYF. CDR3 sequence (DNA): TGTGCCAGCAGCTCAGTCAGGGGCGTTTACGAGCAGTACTTC.

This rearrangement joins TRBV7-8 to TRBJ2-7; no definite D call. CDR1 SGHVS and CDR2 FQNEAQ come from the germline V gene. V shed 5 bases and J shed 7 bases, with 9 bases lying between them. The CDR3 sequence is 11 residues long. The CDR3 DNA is TGTGCCAGCAGCCTGAGTTCAGAGCAGTACTTC. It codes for CASSLSSEQYF.

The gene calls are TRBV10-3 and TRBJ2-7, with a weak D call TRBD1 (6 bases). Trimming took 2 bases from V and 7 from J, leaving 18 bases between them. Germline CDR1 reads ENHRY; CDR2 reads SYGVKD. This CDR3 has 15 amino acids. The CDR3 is CAISETNTGFGEQYF. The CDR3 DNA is TGTGCCATCAGTGAGACAAATACAGGGTTCGGTGAGCAGTACTTC.

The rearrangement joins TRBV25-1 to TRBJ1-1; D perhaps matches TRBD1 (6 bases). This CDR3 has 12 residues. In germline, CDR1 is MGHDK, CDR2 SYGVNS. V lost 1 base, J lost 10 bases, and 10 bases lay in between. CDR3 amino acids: CASSESDRGAFF. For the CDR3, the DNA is TGTGCCAGCAGTGAATCGGACAGAGGAGCTTTCTTT.